The table lists the clone carrying this TCR delta chain with a few counts. This DNA's translation differs at residue 8 from TCRdb's protein, which comes from a much larger clone; a read error is likely, and the protein shown is translated from the DNA. Flow sorting of PBMC yielded separate Vgamma9/Vdelta2+ and Vdelta2-negative gammadelta T cell populations for bulk repertoire analysis. TCRdb reapplied CATT to the multiplex PCR reads. The data contain roughly 90,000 delta-chain clones, roughly 0.98% of them seen just once; the ten biggest clones take up 9.6%. The entry originates in a study of γδ T cells in repeated Plasmodium falciparum infection. In the study overall: Donors were malaria-exposed Malian children or age- and gender-matched Australian children.

This CDR3 contains 16 residues. Germline assignment: CDR1 GEAIGNYY and CDR2 EKD. With 3 bases removed from V and 4 bases from J, the gap between germline ends came to 20 bases. The sequenced sample was gamma-delta T cells from blood. The receptor was isolated from a pool of human donors (malaria-infected and uninfected, not separated). The chain has TRDV2 and TRDJ1; unclear D gene. The CDR3: CACDLLAEGNHDKLIF. As DNA, the CDR3 is TGTGCCTGTGACCTCCTCGCTGAGGGAAACCACGATAAACTCATCTTT.